One sample yielded the 5 T cell receptor beta chains listed below, sequenced in a study of shared clonotypes between healthy human individuals. Repertoires were generated with immunoSEQ multiplex PCR, while TCRdb's copy carries only in-frame clones and drops some. This table has fewer than 550,000 clones, over 75% appearing once. The specimen sequenced was PBMCs. These receptors were collected from a woman in her 40s in good health. Some clones in this sample may be carry-over from other donors' samples.

This clone has more than one count but fewer than ten. V and J are TRBV15 and TRBJ1-3, with D unresolved. The CDR3 spans 15 residues. Germline CDR1 reads LNHNV; CDR2 reads YYDKDF (reference sequence). V lost 0 bases, J lost 0 bases, and 6 bases lay in between. CDR3 region: CATSRDSNSGNTIYF. The CDR3 DNA is TGTGCCACCAGCAGAGACAGTAACTCTGGAAACACCATATATTTT.

This chain joins TRBV10-1 and TRBJ2-3; 8 bases line up with TRBD2. The CDR3 is 15 amino acids. V gave up 2 bases and J gave up 2 bases; unmatched junction bases: 3. Germline-derived CDR1 and CDR2 are WNHNN and SYGVQD (reference sequence). This CDR3 is CASSETSGDTDTQYF. CDR3 sequence (DNA): TGCGCCAGCAGTGAGACTAGCGGCGACACAGATACGCAGTATTTT.

At least ten counts were recorded for this clone. The chain links TRBV5-1 to TRBJ2-3, with 7 bases fitting TRBD2. CDR1 and CDR2 from the germline V gene are SGHRS and YFSETQ. V lost 6 bases, J lost 3 bases, and 7 bases stayed unmatched. This CDR3 is built from 14 residues. CDR3 nucleotides: TGCGCCAGCACCCTGGGAGGGGCAACAGATACGCAGTATTTT. Amino acid sequence: CASTLGGATDTQYF. The entire variable domain, with the rest obtained from reference TRBV5-1 and TRBJ2-3, is as follows: KAGVTQTPRYLIKTRGQQVTLSCSPISGHRSVSWYQQTPGQGLQFLFEYFSETQRNKGNFPGRFSGRQFSNSRSEMNVSTLELGDSALYLCASTLGGATDTQYFGPGTRLTVL.

Turning to this clone: Other nucleotide sequences in the sample specify the same CDR3. The chain is built from TRBV2 and TRBJ2-2, with unresolved D. CDR3 size: 14 residues. CDR1 and CDR2 (germline): SNHLY, FYNNEI. V gave up 4 bases and J gave up 0 bases, with 6 bases separating them. The chain's CDR3 is CASSGLANTGELFF. The CDR3 DNA reads TGTGCCAGCAGTGGTCTTGCGAACACCGGGGAGCTGTTTTTT.

Only one count was recorded for this clone. This rearrangement joins TRBV18 to TRBJ2-1; TRBD2 matches 9 bases. Trimming at V came to 3 bases and at J to 7 bases, leaving 4 bases not matched to a gene. The CDR3 extends over 14 amino acids. Germline CDR1 reads KGHSH; CDR2 reads LQKENI. CDR3 nucleotides: TGTGCCAGCTCACCTGGACTAGCGCAAAATGAGCAGTTCTTC. Translation gives CASSPGLAQNEQFF.